These T cell receptor beta chains were read from a single sample in a study of blood T cell repertoires in COVID-19. Generated by immunoSEQ multiplex PCR, the TCRdb table keeps only in-frame clones and is missing some. The repertoire has hundreds of thousands of clones, roughly 80% of them found once; the top ten carry about 5%. The sample comprised PBMCs or T cells enriched from blood (not recorded which). The receptors come from a middle-aged man who had been exposed to COVID-19. Each CDR3 is given with its conserved first and last residue. Fields, in order: J gene, V gene, CDR3 protein.

j_gene: TRBJ2-5; v_gene: TRBV3-1/TRBV3-2; CDR3aa: CASSPPIAGGRETQYF
j_gene: TRBJ1-5; v_gene: TRBV5-6; CDR3aa: CASSSDFSKNYSNQPQHF
j_gene: TRBJ1-1; v_gene: TRBV4-1; CDR3aa: CASSHRDTPNRAEAFF
j_gene: TRBJ2-1; v_gene: TRBV7-8; CDR3aa: CASSSPPGEGNEQFF
j_gene: TRBJ1-1; v_gene: TRBV5-6; CDR3aa: CASSLGLGPGGTEAFF
j_gene: TRBJ1-5; v_gene: TRBV19; CDR3aa: CASNTGIQQPQHF
j_gene: TRBJ1-5; v_gene: TRBV3-1/TRBV3-2; CDR3aa: CASSRGTAENQPQHF
j_gene: TRBJ1-1; v_gene: TRBV5-5; CDR3aa: CASSLVRLNTEAFF
j_gene: TRBJ1-6; v_gene: TRBV18; CDR3aa: CASSPGGNSPLHF
j_gene: TRBJ2-1; v_gene: TRBV14; CDR3aa: CASSPIVLSQGEQFF
j_gene: TRBJ1-2; v_gene: TRBV16; CDR3aa: CASSQSTRDWGTGYTF
j_gene: TRBJ2-7; v_gene: TRBV7-8; CDR3aa: CASSLEQTATYEQYF
j_gene: TRBJ1-4; v_gene: TRBV6-5; CDR3aa: CASSSDRVGEKLFF
j_gene: TRBJ1-6; v_gene: TRBV30; CDR3aa: CAWTVRDRYNSPLHF
j_gene: TRBJ1-6; v_gene: TRBV4-1; CDR3aa: CASSLKPTGGSPLHF
j_gene: TRBJ2-1; v_gene: TRBV3-1/TRBV3-2; CDR3aa: CASSQDMSSGRAWYNEQFF
j_gene: TRBJ2-3; v_gene: TRBV10-1; CDR3aa: CASSVTGPDTQYF
j_gene: TRBJ2-7; v_gene: TRBV6-5; CDR3aa: CASSYVGTGDEQYF
j_gene: TRBJ1-5; v_gene: TRBV19; CDR3aa: CASSKDRVGNQPQHF
j_gene: TRBJ2-1; v_gene: TRBV30; CDR3aa: CAWRYMRGTQANEQFF
j_gene: TRBJ2-2; v_gene: TRBV2; CDR3aa: CASSASGSGVTGELFF
j_gene: TRBJ2-2; v_gene: TRBV3-1/TRBV3-2; CDR3aa: CASSLAGAGTGELFF
j_gene: TRBJ2-2; v_gene: TRBV6-2/TRBV6-3; CDR3aa: CASSFAGTSTTGELFF
j_gene: TRBJ2-4; v_gene: TRBV20-1; CDR3aa: CSASLDRGFVNIQYF